The clone carrying this T cell receptor (beta chain) was observed at least ten times. This specimen comes from a study of T-cell memory formation after mild COVID-19. TCRdb re-derived calls from the 5' RACE reads in MiXCR, one entry per CDR3 protein. The sample consists of around 300,000 distinct CDR3 sequences, over 10% of them appearing once. This TCR derives from a man aged 18 to 35 who had mild COVID-19 (a few samples of this study predate the infection). Cell type and time point are not known. The sample taken for sequencing was PBMCs or a T cell subset sorted from them (not recorded which).

In nucleotides, the CDR3 is TGCGCCAGCAGAACCGACAGGGAGGCTCAGCCCCAGCATTTT. It is translated as CASRTDREAQPQHF. The chain is built from TRBV5-1 and TRBJ1-5; 7 bases fit TRBD1. Germline V lookup: CDR1 SGHRS, CDR2 YFSETQ. The junction had 8 bases not matched to a gene; V was cut back by 5 bases and J by 6 bases. The CDR3 runs to 14 residues.